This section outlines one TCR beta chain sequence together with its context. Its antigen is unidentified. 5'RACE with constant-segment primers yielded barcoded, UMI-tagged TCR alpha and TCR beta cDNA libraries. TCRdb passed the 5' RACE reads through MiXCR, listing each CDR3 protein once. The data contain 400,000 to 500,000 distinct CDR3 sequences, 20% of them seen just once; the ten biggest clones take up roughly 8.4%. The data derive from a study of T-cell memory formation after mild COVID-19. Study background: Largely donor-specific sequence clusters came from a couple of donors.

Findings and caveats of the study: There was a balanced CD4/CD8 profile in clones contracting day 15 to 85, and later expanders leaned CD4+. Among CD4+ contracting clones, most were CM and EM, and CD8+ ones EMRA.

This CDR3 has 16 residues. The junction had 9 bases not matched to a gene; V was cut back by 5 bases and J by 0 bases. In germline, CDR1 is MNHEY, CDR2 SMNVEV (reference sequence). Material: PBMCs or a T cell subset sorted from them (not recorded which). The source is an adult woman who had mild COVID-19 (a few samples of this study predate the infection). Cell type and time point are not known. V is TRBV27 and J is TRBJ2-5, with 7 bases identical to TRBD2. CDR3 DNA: TGTGCCAGCAGTACCTGGGAGGGCACTCACCAAGAGACCCAGTACTTC. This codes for CASSTWEGTHQETQYF.